The T cell receptor (beta chain) described here comes from a study of T cells in Graves' hyperthyroidism and ophthalmopathy. General study results and limits: In blood, most of the thyroid clonotypes expanded above 0.001 were also present.

V was clipped by 1 base and J by 7 bases, with 13 bases between them. The CDR3 contains 14 residues. The germline gives CDR1 SGHTA, CDR2 FQGNSA. Individuals with ophthalmopathy presented a Clinical Activity Score of at least 3, a NOSPECS grade of at least 4 and a duration under 3 months. Turning to this clonotype: Its antigen is currently unknown.

Amplified TCR beta CDR3 regions derived from RNA transcripts. First-round RT-PCR of the TCR CDR3 relied on the HTBI primer set. TCRdb ran MiXCR on the multiplex PCR reads and lists one entry per CDR3 protein. The sample consists of roughly 640,000 distinct CDR3 sequences, roughly 16% of them appearing once. The TCR sequence derives from a woman in her thirties or forties with Graves' ophthalmopathy. Material: blood. The rearrangement uses TRBV7-2 and TRBJ2-5; D not certain. The CDR3: CASSLGKGSATQYF. CDR3 sequence (DNA): TGTGCCAGCAGCTTAGGCAAGGGATCCGCGACCCAGTACTTC.